Presented here are 16 T cell receptor delta chains from one specimen sequenced in a study of gamma delta lymphoproliferative disorders and STAT genes. TCRdb reanalysed the multiplex PCR reads via CATT. The sample carries fewer than 4,500 delta-chain clones, around 1.1% recorded once. Genomic DNA from isolated PBMCs served as the sequencing template. The source material was blood. The source is a human donor in good health.

As to this clone: This is likely an artifact of a read error, given a far larger clone one base away. This sample includes further DNA sequences coding for the same CDR3. This chain connects TRDV2 to TRDJ1; 11 bases fit TRDD3. The V gene end was trimmed by 1 base and the J gene end by 3 bases; junction bases not matched to a gene: 6. The germline gives CDR1 GEAIGNYY, CDR2 EKD. The CDR3 is made up of 16 amino acids. Here the CDR3 reads CACDTPLGDTPDKLIF. As DNA, the CDR3 is TGTGCCTGTGACACACCCTTGGGGGATACGCCCGATAAACTCATCTTT.

A note on this clone: A read error likely explains this, since a far larger clone differs by one base. The rearrangement links TRDV1 to TRDJ1, with 12 bases fitting TRDD3. This CDR3 region has 22 residues. Germline CDR1 and CDR2: TSWWSYY and QGS. As DNA, the CDR3 is TGTGCTCTTGGGGACTCCTCGAATACATTCGTACTGGGGGATACCTTCACCGATAAACCCATCTTT. This translates into CALGDSSNTFVLGDTFTDKPIF.

Notes on this clone: The protein that TCRdb holds for this DNA derives from a much larger clone and differs from the translated DNA at residue 4, which likely indicates a read error; the protein shown here is translated from the DNA. V usage is TRDV2 and J usage is TRDJ1, with D tentatively TRDD3 (5 bases). This CDR3 region has 19 residues. In germline, CDR1 is GEAIGNYY, CDR2 EKD. CDR3 nucleotide sequence: TGTGCCTGTGGCACCATCTCAAGGGGGTCGGACCAGAACACCGATAAACTCATCTTT. Translated, it gives CACGTISRGSDQNTDKLIF.

In this sample, this clone turned up a few times. The protein held in TCRdb is that of a much larger clone and does not match this DNA's translation at residue 4, likely because of a read error; the protein shown is translated from the DNA. The rearrangement joins TRDV2 to TRDJ1; the match to TRDD3 covers 10 bases. The CDR3 has 19 amino acids. The germline CDR1 and CDR2 sequences are GEAIGNYY and EKD. CDR3: CACGTVSPTVGDTRDKLIF. In nucleotides, the CDR3 is TGTGCCTGTGGCACCGTCTCTCCTACGGTGGGGGATACACGCGATAAACTCATCTTT.

This clone was observed a few times. This likely stems from a read error, as it lies one base from a far larger clone. Other nucleotide sequences in the sample specify the same CDR3. The V gene is TRDV2, the J gene TRDJ1, with 12 nucleotides matching TRDD3. The CDR3 totals 16 residues. The germline V gene encodes CDR1 GEAIGNYY and CDR2 EKD. CDR3: CACDFLLGDTGDKLIF. CDR3 nucleotides: TGTGCCTGTGACTTTCTACTGGGGGATACTGGCGATAAACTCATCTTC.

Worth noting for this clone: A read error likely explains why the TCRdb protein, taken from a much larger clone, differs from this DNA's translation at residue 3; the protein shown is translated from the DNA. V gene TRDV2 combines with J gene TRDJ1, with TRDD3 matching 8 bases. This CDR3 region has 16 residues. Germline V gene data show CDR1 as GEAIGNYY and CDR2 as EKD. The CDR3 sequence: CARDTVGILPTDKLIF. The DNA for the CDR3 is TGTGCCCGTGACACCGTGGGGATACTCCCTACCGATAAACTCATCTTT.

This clone was recorded a few times. Given a far larger clone just one base away, this is likely a sequencing read error. This specimen includes other DNA sequences encoding the same CDR3. V usage is TRDV2 and J usage is TRDJ1, with TRDD3 matching 8 bases. The CDR3 has 14 residues. Looked up from germline, CDR1 is GEAIGNYY and CDR2 is EKD. CDR3 loop: CACDPLGDSDKLIF. DNA of the CDR3: TGTGCCTGTGACCCTCTGGGGGACAGCGATAAGCTCATCTTT.

The rearrangement uses TRDV2 and TRDJ3, with 13 bases that match TRDD3. The J segment lost 0 bases and the V segment lost 3 bases, leaving 13 bases of the junction unmatched. CDR1 GEAIGNYY and CDR2 EKD come from the germline V gene. This CDR3 is built from 22 residues. The CDR3 DNA follows: TGTGCCTGTGACCCGGTACTGGGGGATACGGGGCCGAGCTCCTGGGACACCCGACAGATGTTTTTC. Translated: CACDPVLGDTGPSSWDTRQMFF.

This clone was recorded a few times. TCRdb's entry gives the protein of a much larger clone, which mismatches this DNA's translation at residue 16, likely from a read error; the protein reported here is translated from the DNA. The V call is TRDV2, the J call TRDJ1; possible D gene TRDD3, 6 bases. The CDR3 is made up of 20 amino acids. Germline loops: CDR1 GEAIGNYY, CDR2 EKD. CDR3: CACEALPLIRRGTYTNKLIF. The CDR3 nucleotides read TGTGCCTGTGAAGCCCTCCCCTTGATACGTAGGGGGACCTACACCAATAAACTCATCTTT.

A note on this clone: With a far larger clone one base away, a read error is the likely cause. The rearrangement links TRDV2 to TRDJ1, with 12 bases aligning to TRDD3. This CDR3 has 23 amino acids. Germline lookup yields CDR1 GEAIGNYY and CDR2 EKD. CDR3: CACGTVKVPGTGGYRLDTDKLIF. CDR3 coding DNA: TGTGCCTGTGGCACCGTAAAAGTTCCCGGTACTGGGGGATACCGCTTGGACACCGATAAACTCATCTTT.

The rearrangement links TRDV2 to TRDJ1; TRDD3 agrees at 11 bases. Looked up from germline, CDR1 is GEAIGNYY and CDR2 is EKD. V shed 3 bases, J shed 0 bases, and the junction held 8 bases outside the gene matches. The CDR3 sequence is 17 residues long. DNA of the CDR3: TGTGCCTGTGACCCTATTGGGGGATACGTAAACACCGATAAACTCATCTTT. Translated, it gives CACDPIGGYVNTDKLIF.

For this clone: Translating this DNA gives a protein that differs at residue 3 from the TCRdb one, which belongs to a much larger clone; a read error is likely, and the protein shown is this translation. This sequence joins TRDV2 and TRDJ3, with 10 bases lining up with TRDD3. Germline lookup yields CDR1 GEAIGNYY and CDR2 EKD. This CDR3 region has 19 residues. For the CDR3, the DNA is TGTGCCCGTGACGGCATGGGGGATACCCCAACCTGGGACACCCGACAGATGTTTTTC. Protein: CARDGMGDTPTWDTRQMFF.

This clone was recorded a few times. This probably arose from a read error, given a far larger clone one base away. Other DNA sequences in this specimen translate into the identical CDR3. This rearrangement joins TRDV2 to TRDJ1, with TRDD3 matching over 9 bases. The CDR3 contains 18 residues. Germline V gives CDR1 GEAIGNYY, CDR2 EKD. V was clipped by 3 bases and J by 1 base; unmatched bases: 14. CDR3 region: CACDPLLGDTRTTDKLIF. CDR3 sequence (DNA): TGTGCCTGTGACCCCTTACTGGGGGACACGCGGACCACCGATAAACTCATCTTT.

The V gene lacks a call, and TRDJ3 is the J gene; the DNA was not used to check the table's D call, TRDD3. The CDR3 length is 21 residues. In DNA, the CDR3 is TGTGCCTGTGACACTCTACTGGGGGATACGCGAAGCTCCTGGGACACCCGACAGATGTTTTTC. This translates into CACDTLLGDTRSSWDTRQMFF.

This clone was found a few times. CDR3 loop: CALGDPSGETYWGIEHKLIF. The DNA of the CDR3 is TGTGCTCTTGGGGACCCTTCTGGGGAGACCTACTGGGGGATAGAGCATAAACTCATCTTT. The chain is built from TRDV1 and TRDJ1; 11 nucleotides align to TRDD3. The length of the CDR3 is 20 residues. Germline V CDR1 and CDR2: TSWWSYY, QGS. V was pared by 3 bases and J by 6 bases, with 21 bases of the junction left unmatched.

Worth noting for this clone: A far larger clone is just one base off, so this is likely a read error. This same CDR3 is encoded by further DNA sequences in the sample. V is TRDV2 and J is TRDJ1, with 12 bases identical to TRDD3. The length of the CDR3 is 17 residues. Germline CDR1 is GEAIGNYY and CDR2 is EKD. CDR3 DNA sequence: TGTGCTTGTGACCCTCTTTTACTGGGGGATACAAACGATAAACTCATCTTT. Amino acids: CACDPLLLGDTNDKLIF.